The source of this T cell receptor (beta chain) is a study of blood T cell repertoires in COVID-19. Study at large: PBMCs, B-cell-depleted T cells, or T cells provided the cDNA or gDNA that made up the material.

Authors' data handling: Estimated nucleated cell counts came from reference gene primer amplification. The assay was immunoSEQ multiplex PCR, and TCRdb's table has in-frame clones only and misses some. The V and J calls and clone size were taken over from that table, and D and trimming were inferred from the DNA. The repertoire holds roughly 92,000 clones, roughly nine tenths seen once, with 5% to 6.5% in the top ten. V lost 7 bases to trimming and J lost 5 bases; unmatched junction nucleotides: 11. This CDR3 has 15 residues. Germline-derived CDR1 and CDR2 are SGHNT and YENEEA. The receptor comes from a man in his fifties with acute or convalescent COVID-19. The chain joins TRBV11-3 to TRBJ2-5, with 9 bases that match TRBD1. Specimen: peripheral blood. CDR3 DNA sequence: TGTGCCAGCACCCAGAGAGGGACAGGGCAGGAGACCCAGTACTTC. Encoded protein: CASTQRGTGQETQYF.